The subject of this entry is one T cell receptor (beta chain). Antigen: not known. Time point meaning: week 3, after first cycle of checkpoint inhibitor. No patient had earlier systemic cancer treatment, concurrent immunosuppressants, or another active cancer. This specimen comes from a study of blood T cell dynamics during melanoma immunotherapy. The study, taken as a whole, reports: PBMC repertoires of eventual disease-control patients split at W3 into clonality or diversity gains.

This table comes from immunoSEQ multiplex PCR, and its TCRdb copy is limited to in-frame clones, with some not included. Altogether fewer than 15,000 clones are present, roughly 89% being singletons, with the ten largest covering 4% to 5.5%. The CDR3 is 15 amino acids. Germline V lookup: CDR1 SGHDT, CDR2 YYEEEE. The trim removed 4 bases at V and 5 bases at J, leaving 8 bases unmatched. The receptor's source is a human donor with melanoma. The source material was blood, sampled from a patient treated with checkpoint blockade. The chain uses TRBV5-6 and TRBJ2-1; 8 positions agree with TRBD2. The CDR3 region has the DNA TGTGCCAGCAGCACACTAGCGGTCACTAACAATGAGCAGTTCTTC. It yields the protein CASSTLAVTNNEQFF.